This TCR beta chain was captured in a study of post-analysis software for immune sequencing data. V lost 5 bases and J 4 bases, leaving 12 bases between the germline ends. The CDR3 length is 14 residues. Remarks on this clonotype: The antigen remains unidentified.

Overall study findings and caveats: Normalized Chao1 diversity in multiple sclerosis patients fell significantly below that of controls. Batch-matched samples strongly co-clustered by F measure. Among 5 or 6 TRBV segments more frequent in patients than controls were TRBV5-6, TRBV5-1 and TRBV20-1.

The authors incorporated unique molecular identifiers into the TCR beta cDNA libraries. It was from about 0.98 to 11 million T cells that 450,000 to 550,000 cDNA molecules came. TCRdb ran MiXCR on the PCR reads and lists one entry per CDR3 protein. The table has almost 700,000 distinct CDR3 sequences, 55% to 60% seen once. The sequence was obtained from a girl aged 2 to 9 with multiple sclerosis. Input material: blood. The V call is TRBV12-3 or TRBV12-4, the J call TRBJ2-1; D gene uncertain. CDR3 protein: CASSPRGRYNEQFF. CDR3 DNA sequence: TGTGCCAGCAGTCCCCGAGGACGGTACAATGAGCAGTTCTTC.